This TCR beta chain was recovered during a study of T-cell reconstitution after alpha-beta-depleted transplantation in children. The TCRbeta library incorporated unique molecular identifiers. TCRdb analysed the PCR reads with MiXCR anew, one entry per CDR3 protein. The data show some 500,000 distinct CDR3 sequences, with roughly 33% seen just once and less than 2.5% held by the top ten. The CDR3 is made up of 14 amino acids. The V gene end was trimmed by 4 bases and the J gene end by 5 bases; junction bases not matched to a gene: 6. From germline, CDR1 is SGHTA and CDR2 FQGNSA. This clonotype came up a few times.

The gene calls are TRBV7-2 and TRBJ1-2; 8 bases are a match to TRBD1. Sequencing used PBMCs from the stem cell graft donor, obtained from the stem cell graft. This receptor was identified in a human donor who donated a stem cell graft to a child with aplastic anemia. In DNA form, the CDR3 reads TGTGCCAGCAGCTCGTCAGGGGGCAGTTATGGCTACACCTTC. It is translated as CASSSSGGSYGYTF.